The rows below give T cell receptor beta chains drawn from one sample of a study of blood T cell repertoires in COVID-19. The protocol was immunoSEQ multiplex PCR, while the TCRdb copy is restricted to in-frame clones and leaves out a portion. This sample has 85,000 to 120,000 clones, with more than 80% found just once. Sequenced material: peripheral blood. Receptors originate from a human donor in a cohort sampled during active COVID-19. Each CDR3 is given with its conserved first and last residue. The D gene is left open where the match is weak. Expanded clones get a size class; other rows say once, few or many, or leave the size out.

D,V,J,size,DNA,CDR3
NA,TRBV2,TRBJ2-7,NA,TGTGCCAGCAGTGAGTCGGGGTTAACCTACGAGCAGTACTTC,CASSESGLTYEQYF
TRBD2,TRBV7-6,TRBJ2-1,NA,TGTGCCAGCAGCCCTAAGGCTAGCGGGGGGGATGAGCAGTTCTTC,CASSPKASGGDEQFF
NA,TRBV21-1,TRBJ1-5,NA,TGTGCCAGCATCGAACCCCCGGACAGGGGGGGGTATCAGCCCCAGCATTTT,CASIEPPDRGGYQPQHF
NA,TRBV10-3,TRBJ2-5,few,TGTGCCATCGGGTCTGTAGGGGGGGGCCAAGAGACCCAGTACTTC,CAIGSVGGGQETQYF
NA,TRBV18,TRBJ1-2,NA,TGTGCCAGCTCACCGGGGCAGCAATCCTTGTATGGCTACACCTTC,CASSPGQQSLYGYTF
NA,TRBV11-3,TRBJ1-2,few,TGTGCCAGCAGCTTAGTGCAGGGATGGGCGTATGGCTACACCTTC,CASSLVQGWAYGYTF
NA,TRBV11-2,TRBJ2-1,NA,TGTGCCAGCAGCTCTACGGGGTCCTACAATGAGCAGTTCTTC,CASSSTGSYNEQFF
TRBD1,TRBV2,TRBJ2-2,NA,TGTGCCAGCACCCCGGGACAGGGTAGGACCGGGGAGCTGTTTTTT,CASTPGQGRTGELFF
NA,TRBV6-5,TRBJ2-7,NA,TGTGCCAGCAGTTACCGGGTTGAGGGTCCGTACGAGCAGTACTTC,CASSYRVEGPYEQYF
TRBD1,TRBV6-2/TRBV6-3,TRBJ2-7,NA,TGTGCCAGCAGTTACCGAGGACAGGGGGTCCCCTACGAGCAGTACTTC,CASSYRGQGVPYEQYF
TRBD1,TRBV5-6,TRBJ1-2,NA,TGTGCCAGCAGCTCGGACAGGGGCTATGGCTACACCTTC,CASSSDRGYGYTF
TRBD1,TRBV13,TRBJ2-7,NA,TGTGCCAGCACTCGACAGGGGGTCTCCTACGAGCAGTACTTC,CASTRQGVSYEQYF
TRBD1,TRBV5-6,TRBJ2-1,NA,TGTGCCAGCAGTTTTGACAGGGGGCCCTACAATGAGCAGTTCTTC,CASSFDRGPYNEQFF
TRBD1,TRBV15,TRBJ2-7,few,TGTGCCACCAGCAGCCCGAGGCAGGGGGTGGACGAGCAGTACTTC,CATSSPRQGVDEQYF
TRBD2,TRBV7-3,TRBJ2-1,NA,TGTGCCAGCAGCCGCCCCGGGACTAGCTACAATGAGCAGTTCTTC,CASSRPGTSYNEQFF
TRBD1,TRBV5-1,TRBJ2-2,NA,TGCGCCAGCAATCGGGACAGGAACACCGGGGAGCTGTTTTTT,CASNRDRNTGELFF
TRBD2,TRBV11-3,TRBJ2-5,NA,TGTGCCAGCAGCCCACAGCGGGGGGGATACGAACAAGAGACCCAGTACTTC,CASSPQRGGYEQETQYF
NA,TRBV2,TRBJ1-5,NA,TGTGCCAGCAGTTGGTCCACCGGGCCCCAGCATTTT,CASSWSTGPQHF
NA,TRBV11-2,TRBJ2-1,NA,TGTGCCAGCAGCACCGGGCCCGGGGATGAGCAGTTCTTC,CASSTGPGDEQFF
TRBD1,TRBV3-1/TRBV3-2,TRBJ2-1,few,TGTGCCAGCAGCCCACCGGGACAGAGTACCTACAATGAGCAGTTCTTC,CASSPPGQSTYNEQFF
NA,TRBV7-8,TRBJ2-7,NA,TGTGCCAGCAGCTCCGTGGCGGGGGCCTACTTCTACGAGCAGTACTTC,CASSSVAGAYFYEQYF
TRBD1,TRBV3-1/TRBV3-2,TRBJ1-2,NA,TGTGCCAGCAGCCAACCCGGACAGGCCTATGGCTACACCTTC,CASSQPGQAYGYTF
NA,TRBV11-3,TRBJ2-5,NA,TGTGCCAGCAGCTTAGTATCGGGGGAGACCCAGTACTTC,CASSLVSGETQYF
TRBD1,TRBV6-4,TRBJ1-2,NA,TGTGCCAGCAGTGCGACAGGGGCAAACTATGGCTACACCTTC,CASSATGANYGYTF
NA,TRBV5-6,TRBJ2-7,NA,TGTGCCAGCAGTATCCACCTCGGGGGCGAGCAGTACTTC,CASSIHLGGEQYF
NA,TRBV19,TRBJ1-6,few,TGTGCCAGTAGTATTTCGACAGGCAGGCAGGATTCACCCCTCCACTTT,CASSISTGRQDSPLHF
NA,TRBV3-1/TRBV3-2,TRBJ2-7,NA,TGTGCCAGCAGCCATGGGAGGTACGAGCAGTACTTC,CASSHGRYEQYF
NA,TRBV5-1,TRBJ1-2,once,TGCGCCAGCAGCTTGGACGGCAGCGCCTATGGCTACACCTTC,CASSLDGSAYGYTF
NA,TRBV7-8,TRBJ1-1,NA,TGTGCCAGCAGCTCCCCCACAGGCCTGAACACTGAAGCTTTCTTT,CASSSPTGLNTEAFF
TRBD2,TRBV7-2,TRBJ2-7,NA,TGTGCCAGCAGCACGACTAGCGGGGGGGCCTACGAGCAGTACTTC,CASSTTSGGAYEQYF
NA,TRBV11-2,TRBJ2-3,NA,TGTGCCAGCAGCTTAGTTGCGTCTAGCTGGTTCTCAGATACGCAGTATTTT,CASSLVASSWFSDTQYF
NA,TRBV2,TRBJ2-3,NA,TGTGCCAGCAGTGAATCCTTTCAGGGGGATACGCAGTATTTT,CASSESFQGDTQYF
NA,TRBV5-4,TRBJ1-1,NA,TGTGCCAGCAGCTTGTCTAAGGCCCAGGGGAGCACTGAAGCTTTCTTT,CASSLSKAQGSTEAFF
TRBD2,TRBV3-1/TRBV3-2,TRBJ2-1,NA,TGTGCCAGCAGCCCTCGCGGTAGCGGGGGGCCTAAGGCTCAGCAGTTCTTC,CASSPRGSGGPKAQQFF
NA,TRBV6-5,TRBJ2-5,NA,TGTGCCAGCATCAAATTCCCCGGGTTCCAAGAGACCCAGTACTTC,CASIKFPGFQETQYF
TRBD1,TRBV5-1,TRBJ2-1,NA,TGCGCCAGCGGAACGGGACAGGGGCCGGGTGAGCAGTTCTTC,CASGTGQGPGEQFF
TRBD2,TRBV18,TRBJ2-3,NA,TGTGCCAGCTCACCACGGACCGGGCGGGGGGGAGATACGCAGTATTTT,CASSPRTGRGGDTQYF
TRBD2,TRBV27,TRBJ2-3,once,TGTGCCAGCAGTAACGGGGGGAGCACAGATACGCAGTATTTT,CASSNGGSTDTQYF
NA,TRBV27,TRBJ1-2,NA,TGTGCCAGCGGGATACAGGGCAATTATGGCTACACCTTC,CASGIQGNYGYTF
NA,TRBV7-2,TRBJ2-3,NA,TGTGCCAGCAGCTTAGCAGCGTCAGCCAGCACAGATACGCAGTATTTT,CASSLAASASTDTQYF
TRBD1,TRBV7-9,TRBJ1-2,NA,TGTGCCAGCAGCCGGACAGGCCCGCGTGGCTACACCTTC,CASSRTGPRGYTF
NA,TRBV27,TRBJ1-5,NA,TGTGCCAGCAGTTTACGAGGAGATCAGCCCCAGCATTTT,CASSLRGDQPQHF
TRBD2,TRBV2,TRBJ2-3,NA,TGTGCCAGCAGTAGTCTCGCAGCGGGGGGCACAGATACGCAGTATTTT,CASSSLAAGGTDTQYF
TRBD1,TRBV9,TRBJ1-4,NA,TGTGCCAGCAGCGCCGGGACAGACGAAAAACTGTTTTTT,CASSAGTDEKLFF
NA,TRBV14,TRBJ2-7,NA,TGTGCCAGCAGCCGTGAACGGGCAGGGACCTACGAGCAGTACTTC,CASSRERAGTYEQYF
TRBD1,TRBV9,TRBJ2-2,NA,TGTGCCAGCAGCGACGACAGGGCGAGCACCGGGGAGCTGTTTTTT,CASSDDRASTGELFF
TRBD1,TRBV10-3,TRBJ2-7,NA,TGTGCCATCAGAGCTCCGGGACAGGGTACCTACGAGCAGTACTTC,CAIRAPGQGTYEQYF
NA,TRBV20-1,TRBJ2-7,NA,TGCAGTGCTAGTCTGCTACCCGAGCAGTACTTC,CSASLLPEQYF